Listed below are T cell receptor beta chains from one sample, sequenced in a study of cytomegalovirus exposure and HLA in healthy donors. Clones were sequenced by immunoSEQ multiplex PCR, and TCRdb holds only the in-frame ones, with some missing. Here the sample spans roughly 92,000 clones, around 8% being singletons. The sequencing sample was made of PBMCs. Receptor source: a man aged 50-60 years in good health and CMV-seronegative. CDR3s include the opening cysteine and the closing phenylalanine or tryptophan. The D gene is left open where the match is weak.

V	J	length	D	CDR3
TRBV5-6	TRBJ1-2	12	NA	CASSASFWGYTF
TRBV5-1	TRBJ1-2	15	NA	CASSLEGLSGNGYTF
TRBV5-1	TRBJ1-1	13	NA	CASSLASNTEAFF
TRBV13	TRBJ2-7	14	TRBD1	CASSFWTGDYEQYF
TRBV5-1	TRBJ2-5	14	NA	CASSPGTPQETQYF
TRBV7-8	TRBJ1-1	12	NA	CASKRSGTEAFF
TRBV30	TRBJ2-3	13	TRBD2	CAWRGLNTDTQYF
TRBV19	TRBJ2-1	15	NA	CASSIDLPGLDEQFF
TRBV7-3	TRBJ1-2	15	NA	CASSLYPVANYGYTF
TRBV9	TRBJ1-5	15	NA	CASSADGVGNQPQHF
TRBV12-2	TRBJ2-1	17	NA	CASRSRTVRVGYNEQFF
TRBV10-1	TRBJ2-1	15	TRBD1	CASSAGQGINNEQFF
TRBV6-5	TRBJ1-2	13	NA	CASRPGGSYGYTF
TRBV28	TRBJ1-6	14	NA	CASSLPSRESPLHF
TRBV6-5	TRBJ2-4	11	NA	CASRRENIQYF
TRBV5-1	TRBJ2-7	16	NA	CASSPAGLSLSYEQYF
TRBV15	TRBJ1-5	13	NA	CATSRNRDQPQHF
TRBV28	TRBJ2-5	13	NA	CASSLPRGETQYF
TRBV5-4	TRBJ2-7	13	NA	CASSFVDSHEQYF
TRBV6-1	TRBJ2-2	14	NA	CASSPQTNTGELFF
TRBV6-1	TRBJ1-2	13	NA	CASIGGQNYGYTF
TRBV9	TRBJ1-1	14	NA	CASSVAERRTEAFF
TRBV29-1	TRBJ2-3	16	NA	CSVDGAEGGVPDTQYF
TRBV28	TRBJ1-4	16	NA	CASSPYEQGSGKKLFF
TRBV11-1	TRBJ2-4	15	TRBD1	CASSWRDRGPNIQYF
TRBV6-1	TRBJ1-2	13	TRBD1	CASRTDRGSGYTF
TRBV19	TRBJ1-5	16	TRBD1	CASRGGPGQANQPQHF
TRBV19	TRBJ2-7	14	TRBD2	CASTSLAGVGEQYF
TRBV4-3	TRBJ1-5	15	NA	CASSQMWTFGQPQHF
TRBV5-4	TRBJ2-7	14	TRBD1	CASSPGTATYEQYF
TRBV19	TRBJ2-1	15	TRBD2	CASSIPAGSYNEQFF
TRBV6-5	TRBJ1-2	13	NA	CASSSGVIHGYTF
TRBV7-2	TRBJ1-5	16	NA	CASSPTGQRIDQPQHF
TRBV10-3	TRBJ2-7	13	TRBD1	CAIRMGQSYEQYF
TRBV11-2	TRBJ1-1	15	NA	CASRVSGRMNTEAFF
TRBV19	TRBJ1-1	15	TRBD1	CASSTPGQMNTEAFF
TRBV9	TRBJ2-7	14	TRBD2	CASSVASGVYEQYF
TRBV2	TRBJ2-7	12	NA	CASKEGHYVQYF
TRBV28	TRBJ2-1	15	TRBD2	CASSFGSSGGEKQFF
TRBV4-2	TRBJ2-1	15	NA	CASSQEGDNRAKQFF
TRBV5-1	TRBJ1-1	17	TRBD1	CASRFRTGQTKNTEAFF
TRBV5-4	TRBJ2-7	14	NA	CASSFGGSRQEQYF
TRBV25-1	TRBJ1-4	13	NA	CASSGGGWEKLFF
TRBV5-1	TRBJ1-4	13	NA	CASSSDPGEKLFF
TRBV7-2	TRBJ2-2	14	TRBD2	CASSVAGGTGELFF
TRBV5-8	TRBJ1-2	11	NA	CASRSFYGYTF
TRBV10-1	TRBJ2-1	15	TRBD2	CASSPQRESYNEQFF
TRBV5-6	TRBJ1-4	15	TRBD1	CASSFLTGGNEKLFF
TRBV6-5	TRBJ2-1	16	TRBD2	CASSYSSSGSTNEQFF
TRBV28	TRBJ2-6	13	NA	CASLVRGANVLTF
TRBV4-2	TRBJ1-5	15	TRBD1	CASSQDGTGDQPQHF